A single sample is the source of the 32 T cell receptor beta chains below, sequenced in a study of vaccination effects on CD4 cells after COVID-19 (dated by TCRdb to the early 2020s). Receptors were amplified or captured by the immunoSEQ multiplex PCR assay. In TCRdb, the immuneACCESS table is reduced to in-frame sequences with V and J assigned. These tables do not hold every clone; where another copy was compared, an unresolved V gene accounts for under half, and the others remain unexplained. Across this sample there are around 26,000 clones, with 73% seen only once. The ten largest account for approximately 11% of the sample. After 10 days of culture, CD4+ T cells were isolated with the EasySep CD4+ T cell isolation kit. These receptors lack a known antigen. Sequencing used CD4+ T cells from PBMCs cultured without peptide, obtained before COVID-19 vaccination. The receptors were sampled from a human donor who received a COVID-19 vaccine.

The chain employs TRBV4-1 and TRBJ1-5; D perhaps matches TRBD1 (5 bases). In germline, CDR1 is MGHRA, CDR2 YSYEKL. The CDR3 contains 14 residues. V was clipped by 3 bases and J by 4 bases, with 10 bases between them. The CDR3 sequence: CASSQTGPNQPQHF. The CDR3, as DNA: TGCGCCAGCAGCCAGACGGGACCAAATCAGCCCCAGCATTTT.

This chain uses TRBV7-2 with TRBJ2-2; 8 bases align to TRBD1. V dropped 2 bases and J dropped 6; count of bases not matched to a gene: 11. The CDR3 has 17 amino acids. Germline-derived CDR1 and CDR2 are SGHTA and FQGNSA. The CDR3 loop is CASSLTNRGLRAGELFF. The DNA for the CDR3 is TGTGCCAGCAGCTTAACCAACAGGGGGTTGAGGGCCGGGGAGCTGTTTTTT.

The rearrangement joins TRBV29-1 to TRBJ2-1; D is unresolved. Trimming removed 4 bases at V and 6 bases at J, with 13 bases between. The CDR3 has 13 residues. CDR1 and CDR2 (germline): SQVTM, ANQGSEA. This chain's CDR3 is CSVAAFQVNEQFF. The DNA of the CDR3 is TGCAGCGTTGCTGCGTTTCAAGTCAATGAGCAGTTCTTC.

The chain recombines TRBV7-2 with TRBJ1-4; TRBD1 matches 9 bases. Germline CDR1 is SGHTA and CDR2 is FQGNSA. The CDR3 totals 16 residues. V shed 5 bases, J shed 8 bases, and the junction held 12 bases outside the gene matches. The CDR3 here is CASSKTTGGFGEKLFF. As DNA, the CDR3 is TGTGCCAGCAGCAAGACTACAGGGGGCTTCGGGGAAAAACTGTTTTTT.

The CDR3 bases are TGTGCCAGCAGTTGGGGGGCTGGAAACACCATATATTTT. Translated, it gives CASSWGAGNTIYF. The chain carries TRBV28 and TRBJ1-3; tentatively, D is TRBD1 (5 bases). Trimming left V 4 bases short and J 2 bases short, with 6 bases between. The germline CDR1 and CDR2 sequences are MDHEN and SYDVKM. This CDR3 region has 13 residues.

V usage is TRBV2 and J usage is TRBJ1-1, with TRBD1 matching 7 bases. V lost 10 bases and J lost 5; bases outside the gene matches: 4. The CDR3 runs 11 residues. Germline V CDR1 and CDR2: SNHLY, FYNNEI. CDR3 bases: TGTGCCACCGGACAGGCGACTGAAGCTTTCTTT. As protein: CATGQATEAFF.

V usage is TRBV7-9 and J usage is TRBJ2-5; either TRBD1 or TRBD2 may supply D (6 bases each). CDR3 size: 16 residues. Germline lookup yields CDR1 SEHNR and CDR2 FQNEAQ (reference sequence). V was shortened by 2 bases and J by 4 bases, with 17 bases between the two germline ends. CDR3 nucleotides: TGTGCCAGCAGCTTAAAACAGGGACTTGCCCCAGAGACCCAGTACTTC. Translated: CASSLKQGLAPETQYF.

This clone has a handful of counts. CDR3 region: CASSQAGASTDTQYF. The CDR3 bases are TGTGCCAGCAGTCAAGCGGGGGCTAGCACAGATACGCAGTATTTT. The chain joins TRBV7-6 to TRBJ2-3; 8 bases line up with TRBD2. The junction had 5 bases not matched to a gene; V was cut back by 6 bases and J by 0 bases. Germline assignment: CDR1 SGHVS and CDR2 FNYEAQ. The CDR3 spans 15 residues.

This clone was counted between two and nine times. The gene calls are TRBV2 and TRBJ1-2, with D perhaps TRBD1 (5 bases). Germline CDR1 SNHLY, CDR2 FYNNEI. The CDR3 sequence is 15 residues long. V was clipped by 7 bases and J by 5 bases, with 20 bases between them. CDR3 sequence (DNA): TGTGCCAGCACCGAAGGTCGGGGGGTCTCTTATGGCTACACCTTC. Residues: CASTEGRGVSYGYTF.

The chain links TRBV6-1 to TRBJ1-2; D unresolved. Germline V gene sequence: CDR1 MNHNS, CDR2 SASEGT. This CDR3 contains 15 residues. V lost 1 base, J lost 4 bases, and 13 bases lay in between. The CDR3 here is CASSEVLTAGYGYTF. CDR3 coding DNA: TGTGCCAGCAGTGAAGTTCTAACAGCGGGCTATGGCTACACCTTC.

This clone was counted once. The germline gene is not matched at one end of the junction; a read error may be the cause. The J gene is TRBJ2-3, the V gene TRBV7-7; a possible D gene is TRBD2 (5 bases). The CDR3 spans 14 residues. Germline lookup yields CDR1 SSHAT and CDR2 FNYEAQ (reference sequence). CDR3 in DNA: TGTGCTAGCAGCTTAGCCGGGGTAGCAGATACGCAGTATTTT. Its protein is CASSLAGVADTQYF. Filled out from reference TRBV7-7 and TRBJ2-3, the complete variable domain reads GAGVSQSPRYKVTKRGQDVTLRCDPISSHATLYWYQQALGQGPEFLTYFNYEAQPDKSGLPSDRFSAERPEGSISTLTIQRTEQRDSAMYRCASSLAGVADTQYFGPGTRLTVL.

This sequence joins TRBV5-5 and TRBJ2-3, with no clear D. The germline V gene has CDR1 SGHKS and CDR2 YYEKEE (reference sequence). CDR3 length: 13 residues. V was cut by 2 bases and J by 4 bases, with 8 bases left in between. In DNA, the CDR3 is TGTGCCAGCAGCTTAAGGACGCCAGATACGCAGTATTTT. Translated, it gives CASSLRTPDTQYF. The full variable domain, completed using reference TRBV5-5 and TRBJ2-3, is DAGVTQSPTHLIKTRGQQVTLRCSPISGHKSVSWYQQVLGQGPQFIFQYYEKEERGRGNFPDRFSARQFPNYSSELNVNALLLGDSALYLCASSLRTPDTQYFGPGTRLTVL.

CDR3 sequence: CASSLVPTPEETQYF. CDR3 sequence (DNA): TGTGCCAGCAGCTTGGTTCCGACACCCGAAGAGACCCAGTACTTC. V and J are TRBV5-4 and TRBJ2-5; unclear D gene. The CDR3 has 15 amino acids. Germline lookup yields CDR1 SGHNT and CDR2 YYREEE (reference sequence). V lost 0 bases, J lost 3 bases, and 12 bases lay in between.

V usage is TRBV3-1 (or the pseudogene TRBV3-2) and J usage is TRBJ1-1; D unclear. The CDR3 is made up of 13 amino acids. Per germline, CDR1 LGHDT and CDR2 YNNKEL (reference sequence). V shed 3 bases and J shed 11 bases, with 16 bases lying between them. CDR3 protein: CASSQAQPKGAFF. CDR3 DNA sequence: TGTGCCAGCAGCCAGGCACAGCCAAAAGGGGCTTTCTTT.

CDR3: CASSRDRDRMASPLHF. CDR3 sequence (DNA): TGTGCCAGCAGCCGGGACCGGGACCGCATGGCTTCACCCCTCCACTTT. The gene calls are TRBV13 and TRBJ1-6; D may be TRBD1 (5 bases). The germline V gene has CDR1 PRHDT and CDR2 FYEKMQ (reference sequence). V lost 5 bases, J lost 9 bases, and 20 bases lay in between. This CDR3 has 16 amino acids.

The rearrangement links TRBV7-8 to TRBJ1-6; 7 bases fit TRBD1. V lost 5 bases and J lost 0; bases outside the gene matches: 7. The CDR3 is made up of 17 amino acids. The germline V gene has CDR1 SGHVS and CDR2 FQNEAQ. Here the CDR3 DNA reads TGTGCCAGCAGCGGAAGACAGGGCAGCTCCTATAATTCACCCCTCCACTTT. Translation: CASSGRQGSSYNSPLHF.

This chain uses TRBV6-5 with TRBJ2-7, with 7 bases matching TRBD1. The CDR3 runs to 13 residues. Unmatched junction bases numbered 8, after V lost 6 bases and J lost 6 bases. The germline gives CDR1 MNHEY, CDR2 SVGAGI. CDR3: CASSLTGWSEQYF. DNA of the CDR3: TGTGCCAGCAGCCTGACAGGGTGGAGCGAGCAGTACTTC.

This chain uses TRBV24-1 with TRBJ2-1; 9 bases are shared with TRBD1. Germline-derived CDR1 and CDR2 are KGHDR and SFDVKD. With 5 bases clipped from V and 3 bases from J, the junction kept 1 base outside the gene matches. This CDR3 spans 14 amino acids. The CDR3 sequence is CATSGTGVYNEQFF. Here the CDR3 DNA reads TGTGCCACCAGTGGGACAGGGGTCTACAATGAGCAGTTCTTC.

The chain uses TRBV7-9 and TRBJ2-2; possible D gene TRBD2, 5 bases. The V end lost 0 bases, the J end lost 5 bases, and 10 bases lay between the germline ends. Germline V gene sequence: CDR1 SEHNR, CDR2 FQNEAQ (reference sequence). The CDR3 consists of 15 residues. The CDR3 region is CASSLAGDETGELFF. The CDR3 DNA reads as TGTGCCAGCAGCTTAGCGGGAGATGAGACCGGGGAGCTGTTTTTT. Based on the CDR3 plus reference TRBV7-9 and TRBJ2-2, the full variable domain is DTGVSQNPRHKITKRGQNVTFRCDPISEHNRLYWYRQTLGQGPEFLTYFQNEAQLEKSRLLSDRFSAERPKGSFSTLEIQRTEQGDSAMYLCASSLAGDETGELFFGEGSRLTVL.

The CDR3 nucleotides read TGCGCCAGCAGCCCCACTAGCGGACTCACCTACGAGCAGTACTTC. It specifies CASSPTSGLTYEQYF. The chain is built from TRBV5-1 and TRBJ2-7; TRBD2 aligns across 8 bases. CDR1 is SGHRS, CDR2 YFSETQ, per germline. The CDR3 extends over 15 amino acids. Trimming removed 4 bases from V and 2 bases from J; junction bases left unmatched: 8.

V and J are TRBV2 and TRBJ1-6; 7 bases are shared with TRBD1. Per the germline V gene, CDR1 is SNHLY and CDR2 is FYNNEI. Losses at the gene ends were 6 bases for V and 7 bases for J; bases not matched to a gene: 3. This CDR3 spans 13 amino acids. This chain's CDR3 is CASRLGQNSPLHF. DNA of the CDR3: TGTGCCAGCAGATTGGGACAGAATTCACCCCTCCACTTT.

CDR3 coding DNA: TGCGCCAGCAGCTTGGGCATGGATAGCAATCAGCCCCAGCATTTT. It encodes CASSLGMDSNQPQHF. The rearrangement uses TRBV5-1 and TRBJ1-5; D gene ambiguous. V gave up 0 bases and J gave up 0 bases, with 7 bases separating them. This CDR3 is built from 15 residues. Germline CDR1 and CDR2: SGHRS and YFSETQ.

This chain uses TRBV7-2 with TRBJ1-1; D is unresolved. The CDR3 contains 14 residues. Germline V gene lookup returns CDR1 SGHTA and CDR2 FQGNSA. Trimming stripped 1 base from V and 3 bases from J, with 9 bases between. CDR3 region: CASSLVGVYTEAFF. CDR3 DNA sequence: TGTGCCAGCAGCTTAGTTGGGGTCTACACTGAAGCTTTCTTT.

The CDR3 spells CASSLDTVQAFF. The DNA of the CDR3 is TGCGCCAGCAGCTTGGACACGGTTCAAGCTTTCTTT. The V call is TRBV5-1, the J call TRBJ1-1, with D uncertain. The germline V and J ends were trimmed by 0 bases and 9 bases, with 9 bases remaining between them. CDR3 length: 12 residues. The germline V gene has CDR1 SGHRS and CDR2 YFSETQ.

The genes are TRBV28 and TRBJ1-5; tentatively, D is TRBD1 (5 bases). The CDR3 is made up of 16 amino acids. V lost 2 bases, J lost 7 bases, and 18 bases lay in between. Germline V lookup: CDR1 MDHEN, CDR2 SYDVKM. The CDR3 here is CASSLGRGPSGQPQHF. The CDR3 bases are TGTGCCAGCAGTTTAGGCCGGGGCCCCTCAGGGCAGCCCCAGCATTTT.

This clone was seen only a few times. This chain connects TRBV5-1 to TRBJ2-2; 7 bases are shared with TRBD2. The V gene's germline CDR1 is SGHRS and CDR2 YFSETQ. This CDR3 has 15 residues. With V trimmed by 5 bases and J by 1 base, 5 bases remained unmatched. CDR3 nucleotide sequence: TGCGCCAGCAGGCTATGGGGGGGGAACACCGGGGAGCTGTTTTTT. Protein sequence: CASRLWGGNTGELFF.

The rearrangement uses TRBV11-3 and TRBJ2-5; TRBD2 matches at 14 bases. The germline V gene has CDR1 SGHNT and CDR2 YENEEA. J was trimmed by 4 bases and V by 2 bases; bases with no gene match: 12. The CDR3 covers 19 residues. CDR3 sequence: CASSLTLGLAGVIGETQYF. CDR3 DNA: TGTGCCAGCAGCTTAACCCTGGGACTAGCGGGGGTTATCGGAGAGACCCAGTACTTC.

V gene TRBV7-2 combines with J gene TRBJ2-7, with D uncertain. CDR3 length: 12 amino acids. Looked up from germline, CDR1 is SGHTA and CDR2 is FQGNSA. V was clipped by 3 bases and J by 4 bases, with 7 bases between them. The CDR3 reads CASSFGSYEQYF. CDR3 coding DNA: TGTGCCAGCAGCTTCGGGTCTTACGAGCAGTACTTC.

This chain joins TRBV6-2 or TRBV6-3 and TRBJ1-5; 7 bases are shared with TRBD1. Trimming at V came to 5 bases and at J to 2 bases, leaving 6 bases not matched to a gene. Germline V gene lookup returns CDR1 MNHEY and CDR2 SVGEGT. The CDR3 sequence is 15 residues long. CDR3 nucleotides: TGTGCCAGCAGTCCGACAGGGACGCGCAATCAGCCCCAGCATTTT. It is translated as CASSPTGTRNQPQHF.

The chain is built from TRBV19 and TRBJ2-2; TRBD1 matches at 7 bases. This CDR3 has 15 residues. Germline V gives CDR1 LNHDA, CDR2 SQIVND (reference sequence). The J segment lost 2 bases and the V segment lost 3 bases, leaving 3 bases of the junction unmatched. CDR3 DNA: TGTGCCAGTAGTATGGGACAGAAAAACACCGGGGAGCTGTTTTTT. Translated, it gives CASSMGQKNTGELFF.

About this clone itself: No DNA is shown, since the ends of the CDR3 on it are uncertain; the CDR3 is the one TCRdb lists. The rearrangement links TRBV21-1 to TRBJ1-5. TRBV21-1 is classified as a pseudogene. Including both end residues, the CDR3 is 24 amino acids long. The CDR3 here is CASSKSCQVRARVPGSIGNQPQHF.

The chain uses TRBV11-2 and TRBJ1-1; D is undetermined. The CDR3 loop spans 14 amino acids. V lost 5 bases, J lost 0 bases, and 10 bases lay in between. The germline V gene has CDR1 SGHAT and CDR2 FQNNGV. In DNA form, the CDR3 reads TGTGCCAGCAGCCCCGGGTCCCTGAACACTGAAGCTTTCTTT. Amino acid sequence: CASSPGSLNTEAFF.